This T cell receptor beta chain was found in a study of blood T cell repertoires in COVID-19. The table came from immunoSEQ multiplex PCR; TCRdb's copy has only in-frame clones and leaves some out. The table lists roughly 110,000 clones, 76% of them singletons. Per the germline V gene, CDR1 is SQVTM and CDR2 is ANQGSEA. V lost 4 bases and J lost 3; bases outside the gene matches: 15. The CDR3 spans 18 residues. The chain carries TRBV29-1 and TRBJ1-2; 12 bases agree with TRBD1. This receptor was obtained from a man aged 80 or over with COVID-19, enrolled during active disease. The sample consisted of peripheral blood. CDR3 sequence reads: CSVGTTGQGASRYYGYTF. The CDR3, as DNA: TGCAGCGTTGGGACAACGGGACAGGGGGCCTCGAGGTACTATGGCTACACCTTC. The variable domain in full, with the rest retrieved from reference TRBV29-1 and TRBJ1-2, is SAVISQKPSRDICQRGTSLTIQCQVDSQVTMMFWYRQQPGQSLTLIATANQGSEATYESGFVIDKFPISRPNLTFSTLTVSNMSPEDSSIYLCSVGTTGQGASRYYGYTFGSGTRLTVV.